Sequencing of this T cell receptor (beta chain) was carried out in a study of shared clonotypes between healthy human individuals. This clone was seen a few times. Trimming took 4 bases from V and 6 from J; bases not matched to a gene: 8. The germline V gene has CDR1 SQVTM and CDR2 ANQGSEA. This CDR3 region has 13 residues. The data were produced by immunoSEQ multiplex PCR, yet TCRdb's version contains in-frame clones alone and is incomplete. Of some 320,000 clones in the sample, around 86% are singletons; the top ten hold around 16%. The TCR was taken from a man aged 18 to 30 in good health. The V and J genes are TRBV29-1 and TRBJ1-2; 7 positions match TRBD1. Sequencing was carried out using memory CD8+ T cells sorted from blood. Described subset: CD45RO+ cells pooled with CCR7-negative TemRA cells. This CDR3 is CSVAGEGADGYTF. The CDR3 DNA reads TGCAGCGTTGCGGGGGAGGGGGCGGATGGCTACACCTTC. Supplemented by reference TRBV29-1 and TRBJ1-2, the full variable domain reads SAVISQKPSRDICQRGTSLTIQCQVDSQVTMMFWYRQQPGQSLTLIATANQGSEATYESGFVIDKFPISRPNLTFSTLTVSNMSPEDSSIYLCSVAGEGADGYTFGSGTRLTVV.